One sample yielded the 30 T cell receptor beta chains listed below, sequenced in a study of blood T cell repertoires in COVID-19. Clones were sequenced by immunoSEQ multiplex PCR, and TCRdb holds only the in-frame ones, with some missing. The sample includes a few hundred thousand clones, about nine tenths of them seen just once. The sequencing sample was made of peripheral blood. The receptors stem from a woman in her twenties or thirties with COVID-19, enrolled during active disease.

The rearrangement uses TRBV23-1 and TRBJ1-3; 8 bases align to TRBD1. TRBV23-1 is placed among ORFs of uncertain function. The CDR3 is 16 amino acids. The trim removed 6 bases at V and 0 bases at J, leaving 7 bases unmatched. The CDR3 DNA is TGCGCCAGCAGACCGACCACAGGGGGCTCTGGAAACACCATATATTTT. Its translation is CASRPTTGGSGNTIYF.

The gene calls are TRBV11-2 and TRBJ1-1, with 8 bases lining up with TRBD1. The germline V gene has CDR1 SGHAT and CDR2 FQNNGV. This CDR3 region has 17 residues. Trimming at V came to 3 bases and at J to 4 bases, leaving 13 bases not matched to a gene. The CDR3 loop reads CASSFVHPGRGPTEAFF. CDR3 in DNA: TGTGCCAGCAGCTTTGTCCACCCGGGCAGGGGGCCCACTGAAGCTTTCTTT.

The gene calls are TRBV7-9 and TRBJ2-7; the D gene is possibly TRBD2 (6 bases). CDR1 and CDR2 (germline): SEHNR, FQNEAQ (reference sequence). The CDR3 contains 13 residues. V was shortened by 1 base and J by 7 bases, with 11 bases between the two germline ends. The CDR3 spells CASSLEAAGEQYV. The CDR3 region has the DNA TGTGCCAGCAGCTTAGAGGCGGCGGGGGAGCAGTACGTC.

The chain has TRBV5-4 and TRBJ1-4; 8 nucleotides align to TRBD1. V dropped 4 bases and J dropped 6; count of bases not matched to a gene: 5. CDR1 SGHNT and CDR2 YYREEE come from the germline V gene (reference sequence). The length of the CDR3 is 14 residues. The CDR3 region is CASSPTGQDEKLFF. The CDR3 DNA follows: TGTGCCAGCAGCCCAACGGGACAGGATGAAAAACTGTTTTTT.

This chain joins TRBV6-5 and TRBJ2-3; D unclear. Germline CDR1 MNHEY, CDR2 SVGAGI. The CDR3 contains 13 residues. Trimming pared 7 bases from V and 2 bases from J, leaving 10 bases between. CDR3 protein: CASTTTPTDTQYF. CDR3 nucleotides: TGTGCCAGCACCACGACTCCCACAGATACGCAGTATTTT.

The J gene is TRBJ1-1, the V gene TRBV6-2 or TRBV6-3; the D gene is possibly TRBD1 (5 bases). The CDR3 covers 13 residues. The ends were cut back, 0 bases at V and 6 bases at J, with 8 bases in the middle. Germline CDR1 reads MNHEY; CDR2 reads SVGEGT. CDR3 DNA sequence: TGTGCCAGCAGTTACTCGACGGGGGCTGAAGCTTTCTTT. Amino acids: CASSYSTGAEAFF.

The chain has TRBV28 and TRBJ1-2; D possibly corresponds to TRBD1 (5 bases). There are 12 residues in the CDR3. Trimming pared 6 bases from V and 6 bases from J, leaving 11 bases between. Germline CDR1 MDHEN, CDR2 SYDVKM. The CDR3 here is CASRRGGDGYTF. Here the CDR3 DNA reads TGTGCCAGCAGAAGGGGTGGGGATGGCTACACCTTC.

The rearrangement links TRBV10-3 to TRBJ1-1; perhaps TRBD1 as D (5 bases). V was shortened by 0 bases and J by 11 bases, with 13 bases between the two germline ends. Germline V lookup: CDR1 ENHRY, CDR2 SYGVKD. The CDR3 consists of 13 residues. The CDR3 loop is CAISESVGVSAFF. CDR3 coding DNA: TGTGCCATCAGTGAGTCGGTAGGGGTGAGTGCTTTCTTT.

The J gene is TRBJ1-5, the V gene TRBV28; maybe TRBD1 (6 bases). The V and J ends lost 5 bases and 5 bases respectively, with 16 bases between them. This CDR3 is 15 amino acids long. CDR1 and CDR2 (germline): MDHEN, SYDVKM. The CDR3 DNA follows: TGTGCCAGCAGTCCAAACACAGGGAGGGATCAGCCCCAGCATTTT. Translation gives CASSPNTGRDQPQHF.

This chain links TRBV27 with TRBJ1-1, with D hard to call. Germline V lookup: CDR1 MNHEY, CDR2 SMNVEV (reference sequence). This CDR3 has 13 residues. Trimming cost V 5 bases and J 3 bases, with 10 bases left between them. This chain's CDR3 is CASSVELYTEAFF. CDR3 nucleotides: TGTGCCAGCAGTGTTGAGCTATACACTGAAGCTTTCTTT.

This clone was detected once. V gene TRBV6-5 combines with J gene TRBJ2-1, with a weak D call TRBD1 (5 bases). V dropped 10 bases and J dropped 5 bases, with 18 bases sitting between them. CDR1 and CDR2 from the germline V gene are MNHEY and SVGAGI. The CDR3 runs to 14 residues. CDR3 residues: CATCDRAPHNEQFF. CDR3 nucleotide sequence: TGTGCCACATGCGACAGAGCTCCACACAATGAGCAGTTCTTC.

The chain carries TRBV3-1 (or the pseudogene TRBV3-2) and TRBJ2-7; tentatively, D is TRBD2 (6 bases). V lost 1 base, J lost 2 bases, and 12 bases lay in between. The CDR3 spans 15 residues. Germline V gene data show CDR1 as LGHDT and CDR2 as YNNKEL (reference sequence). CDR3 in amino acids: CASSQAPGSAYEQYF. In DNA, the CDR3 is TGTGCCAGCAGCCAAGCCCCCGGGAGCGCCTACGAGCAGTACTTC.

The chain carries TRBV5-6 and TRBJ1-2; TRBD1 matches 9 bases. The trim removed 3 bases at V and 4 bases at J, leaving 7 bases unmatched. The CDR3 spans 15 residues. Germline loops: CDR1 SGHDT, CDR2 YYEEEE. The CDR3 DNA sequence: TGTGCCAGCAGCTGGGGACAGGGTGAGGGCTATGGCTACACCTTC. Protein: CASSWGQGEGYGYTF. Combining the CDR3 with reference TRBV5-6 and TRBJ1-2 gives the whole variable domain DAGVTQSPTHLIKTRGQQVTLRCSPKSGHDTVSWYQQALGQGPQFIFQYYEEEERQRGNFPDRFSGHQFPNYSSELNVNALLLGDSALYLCASSWGQGEGYGYTFGSGTRLTVV.

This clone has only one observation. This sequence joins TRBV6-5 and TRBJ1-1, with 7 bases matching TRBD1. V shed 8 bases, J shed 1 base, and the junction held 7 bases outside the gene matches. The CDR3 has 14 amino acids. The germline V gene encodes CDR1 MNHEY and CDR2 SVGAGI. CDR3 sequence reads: CASSEEGANTEAFF. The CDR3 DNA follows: TGTGCCAGCTCGGAAGAGGGGGCGAACACTGAAGCTTTCTTT.

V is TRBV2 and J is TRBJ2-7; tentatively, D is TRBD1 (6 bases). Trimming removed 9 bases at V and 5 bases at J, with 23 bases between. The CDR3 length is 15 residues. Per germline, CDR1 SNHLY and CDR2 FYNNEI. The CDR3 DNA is TGTGCCAGTCTCTACACGCCAGGGGAAGGGGACGAGCAGTACTTC. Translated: CASLYTPGEGDEQYF.

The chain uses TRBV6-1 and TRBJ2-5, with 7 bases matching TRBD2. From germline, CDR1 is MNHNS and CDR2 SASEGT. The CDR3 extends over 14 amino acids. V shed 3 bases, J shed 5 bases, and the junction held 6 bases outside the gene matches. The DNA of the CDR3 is TGTGCCAGCAGTGAGGGGGGAGGGAGGGAGACCCAGTACTTC. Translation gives CASSEGGGRETQYF.

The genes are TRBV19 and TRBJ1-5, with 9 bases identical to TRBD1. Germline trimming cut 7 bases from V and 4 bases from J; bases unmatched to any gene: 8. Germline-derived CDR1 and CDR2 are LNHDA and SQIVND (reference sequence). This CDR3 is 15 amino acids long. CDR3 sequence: CASTQLGQGNQPQHF. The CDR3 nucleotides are TGTGCCAGTACCCAATTAGGACAGGGGAATCAGCCCCAGCATTTT.

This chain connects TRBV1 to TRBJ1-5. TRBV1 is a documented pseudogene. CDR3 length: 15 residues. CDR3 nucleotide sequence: TGCACCAGCAGCCAAGGGCAGGGAGGAACTCAGCCCCAGCATTTT. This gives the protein CTSSQGQGGTQPQHF.

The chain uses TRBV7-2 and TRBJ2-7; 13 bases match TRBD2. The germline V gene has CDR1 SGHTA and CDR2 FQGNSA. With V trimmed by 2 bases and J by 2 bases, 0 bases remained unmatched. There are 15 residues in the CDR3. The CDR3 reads CASSLTSGGAYEQYF. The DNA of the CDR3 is TGTGCCAGCAGCTTAACTAGCGGGGGGGCCTACGAGCAGTACTTC.

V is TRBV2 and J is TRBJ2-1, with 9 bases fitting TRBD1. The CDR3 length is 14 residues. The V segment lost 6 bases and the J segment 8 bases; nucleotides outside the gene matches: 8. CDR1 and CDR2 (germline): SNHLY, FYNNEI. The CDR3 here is CASSRDRANYEQFF. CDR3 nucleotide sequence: TGTGCCAGCAGCCGGGACAGGGCCAACTATGAGCAGTTCTTC.

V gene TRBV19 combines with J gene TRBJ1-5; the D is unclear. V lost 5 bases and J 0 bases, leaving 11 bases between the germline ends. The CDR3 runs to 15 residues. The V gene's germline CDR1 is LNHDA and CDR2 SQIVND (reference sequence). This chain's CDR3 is CASSWSPYSNQPQHF. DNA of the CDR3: TGTGCCAGTAGTTGGAGTCCTTATAGCAATCAGCCCCAGCATTTT.

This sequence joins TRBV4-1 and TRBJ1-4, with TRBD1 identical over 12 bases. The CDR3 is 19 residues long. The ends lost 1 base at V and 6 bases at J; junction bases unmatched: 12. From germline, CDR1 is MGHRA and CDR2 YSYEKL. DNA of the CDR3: TGCGCCAGCAGCCAAGCGGGGCACCGGGACAGGGGGCGAGATGAAAAACTGTTTTTT. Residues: CASSQAGHRDRGRDEKLFF.

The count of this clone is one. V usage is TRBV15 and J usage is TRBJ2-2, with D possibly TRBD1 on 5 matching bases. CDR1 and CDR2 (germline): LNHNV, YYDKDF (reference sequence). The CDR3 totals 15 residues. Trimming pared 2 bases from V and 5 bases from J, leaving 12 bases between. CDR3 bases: TGTGCCACCAGCAGAAAAACCTCAGGGACCGGGGAGCTGTTTTTT. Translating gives CATSRKTSGTGELFF.

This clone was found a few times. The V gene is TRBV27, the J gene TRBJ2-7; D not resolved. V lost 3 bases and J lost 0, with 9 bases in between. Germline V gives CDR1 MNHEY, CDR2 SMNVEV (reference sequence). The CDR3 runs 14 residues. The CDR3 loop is CASSFYPSSYEQYF. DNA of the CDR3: TGTGCCAGCAGTTTTTACCCGAGCTCCTACGAGCAGTACTTC.

The chain's CDR3 is CASSDVTPAEGQYF. The CDR3, as DNA: TGCGCCAGCAGTGATGTGACCCCAGCAGAGGGCCAGTACTTC. V is TRBV10-2 and J is TRBJ2-5; TRBD2 might be the D (5 bases). CDR3 length: 14 amino acids. Germline V gene lookup returns CDR1 WSHSY and CDR2 SAAADI. With 3 bases removed from V and 10 bases from J, the gap between germline ends came to 18 bases.

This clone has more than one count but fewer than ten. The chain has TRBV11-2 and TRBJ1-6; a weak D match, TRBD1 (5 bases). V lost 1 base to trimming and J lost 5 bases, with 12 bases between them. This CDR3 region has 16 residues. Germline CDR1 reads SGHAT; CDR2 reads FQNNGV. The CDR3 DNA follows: TGTGCCAGCAGCTTAGGTAGGGGCCAGAATAATTCACCCCTCCACTTT. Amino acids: CASSLGRGQNNSPLHF. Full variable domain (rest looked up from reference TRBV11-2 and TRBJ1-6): EAGVAQSPRYKIIEKRQSVAFWCNPISGHATLYWYQQILGQGPKLLIQFQNNGVVDDSQLPKDRFSAERLKGVDSTLKIQPAKLEDSAVYLCASSLGRGQNNSPLHFGNGTRLTVT.

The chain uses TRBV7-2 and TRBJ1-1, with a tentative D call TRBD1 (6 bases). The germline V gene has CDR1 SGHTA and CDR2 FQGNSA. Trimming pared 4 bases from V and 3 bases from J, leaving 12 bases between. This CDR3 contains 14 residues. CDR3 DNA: TGTGCCAGCAGCTCTTCGGGGGGCGACACTGAAGCTTTCTTT. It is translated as CASSSSGGDTEAFF.

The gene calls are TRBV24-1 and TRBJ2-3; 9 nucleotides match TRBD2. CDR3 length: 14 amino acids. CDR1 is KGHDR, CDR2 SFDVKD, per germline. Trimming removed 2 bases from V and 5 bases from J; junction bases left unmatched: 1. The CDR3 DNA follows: TGTGCCACCAGTGATTCGCGGGGGGGAGATACGCAGTATTTT. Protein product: CATSDSRGGDTQYF.

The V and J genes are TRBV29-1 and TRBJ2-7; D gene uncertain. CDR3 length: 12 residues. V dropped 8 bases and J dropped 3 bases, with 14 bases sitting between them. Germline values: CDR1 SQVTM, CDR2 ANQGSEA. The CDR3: CSTPLACYEQYV. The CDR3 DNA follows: TGCAGCACCCCTTTGGCATGCTACGAGCAGTACGTC.

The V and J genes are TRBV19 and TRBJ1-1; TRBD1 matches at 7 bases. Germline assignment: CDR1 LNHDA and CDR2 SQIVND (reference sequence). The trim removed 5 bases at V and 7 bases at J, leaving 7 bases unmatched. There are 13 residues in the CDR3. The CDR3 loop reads CASSAGTAREAFF. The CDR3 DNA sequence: TGTGCCAGTAGTGCCGGGACAGCGCGTGAAGCTTTCTTT.